This T cell receptor beta chain stems from a study of blood T cell repertoires in COVID-19. For the study at large: Sites in the United States, Italy and Spain provided acute and convalescent COVID-19 samples. The analysed material was cDNA or gDNA that came from T cells, B-cell-depleted T cells, or PBMCs.

During active infection, Seattle patients enrolled and were then monitored through disease. The CDR3 is 23 residues long. In the study's own analysis: Amplifying reference gene primers gave estimates of nucleated cell counts. Using immunoSEQ multiplex PCR, the repertoire was profiled, and TCRdb retains in-frame clones only, with some absent. The V and J calls and clone size were taken over from that table, and D and trimming were inferred from the DNA. Of 450,000 or so clones listed, approximately 90% are singletons. This chain uses TRBV21-1 with TRBJ2-7; the table assigns TRBD2, which was not confirmed against the DNA. TRBV21-1 is annotated as a pseudogene. The material sequenced was peripheral blood. The origin of this receptor is a man younger than 35 with COVID-19, enrolled during active disease. CDR3 coding DNA: TGTGCCAGCAGCAAACCTACCGGGACAGGGGGGGCTAGCGGGAGGATCACCTCCTACGAGCAGTACTTC. Translating it yields CASSKPTGTGGASGRITSYEQYF.